This is a list of T cell receptor beta chains from one sample in a study of blood T cell repertoires in COVID-19. Generated by immunoSEQ multiplex PCR, the TCRdb table keeps only in-frame clones and is missing some. The table includes approximately 200,000 clones, roughly four fifths detected once. The sample consisted of PBMCs or T cells enriched from blood (not recorded which). The source is a man aged 40-50 years who had recovered from COVID-19. The CDR3 runs from the conserved cysteine through the conserved F or W. Each record gives: clone size, D gene, J gene, V gene, CDR3 DNA, CDR3 protein. A D gene is named only where the DNA matches it firmly. Not every row has a clone size; where given, it reads once, few, many or a size class.

clone_size: -; d_call: -; j_call: TRBJ2-7; v_call: TRBV6-6; cdr3_nt: TGTGCCAGCAGTTACTCTGGGCGTGAGCAGTACTTC; cdr3_aa: CASSYSGREQYF
clone_size: -; d_call: TRBD1; j_call: TRBJ1-4; v_call: TRBV5-4; cdr3_nt: TGTGCCAGCAGCATTCAGGACAGGGAAAAACTGTTTTTT; cdr3_aa: CASSIQDREKLFF
clone_size: -; d_call: -; j_call: TRBJ1-5; v_call: TRBV7-9; cdr3_nt: TGTGCCAGCAGCTCCTCCGGGGGGCGCCAGCCCCAGCATTTT; cdr3_aa: CASSSSGGRQPQHF
clone_size: -; d_call: TRBD2; j_call: TRBJ2-5; v_call: TRBV4-2; cdr3_nt: TGTGCCAGCAGCCAAGGAGCAGCGGGAGGGCCAGAAGAGACCCAGTACTTC; cdr3_aa: CASSQGAAGGPEETQYF
clone_size: -; d_call: -; j_call: TRBJ2-1; v_call: TRBV7-9; cdr3_nt: TGTGCCAGCAGCTTTAGGGACTCTTACAATGAGCAGTTCTTC; cdr3_aa: CASSFRDSYNEQFF
clone_size: -; d_call: TRBD2; j_call: TRBJ2-5; v_call: TRBV7-2; cdr3_nt: TGTGCCAGCAGCAAATCACTAGCGTTGTACCAAGAGACCCAGTACTTC; cdr3_aa: CASSKSLALYQETQYF
clone_size: -; d_call: -; j_call: TRBJ2-1; v_call: TRBV7-2; cdr3_nt: TGTGCCAGCAGCCCTTATGACTCCCACAATGAGCAGTTCTTC; cdr3_aa: CASSPYDSHNEQFF
clone_size: -; d_call: -; j_call: TRBJ1-2; v_call: TRBV7-9; cdr3_nt: TGTGCCAGCAGCTTGGGCTCCTCGAAATGGGGCTACACCTTC; cdr3_aa: CASSLGSSKWGYTF
clone_size: once; d_call: -; j_call: TRBJ2-5; v_call: TRBV5-6; cdr3_nt: TGTGCCAGCAGCTTGATTCTGACTACATCTAAAGAGACCCAGTACTTC; cdr3_aa: CASSLILTTSKETQYF
clone_size: -; d_call: -; j_call: TRBJ2-3; v_call: TRBV19; cdr3_nt: TGTGCCAGTAGCCGACTCCGGACTGGAGACACAGATACGCAGTATTTT; cdr3_aa: CASSRLRTGDTDTQYF
clone_size: -; d_call: TRBD2; j_call: TRBJ2-3; v_call: TRBV19; cdr3_nt: TGTGCCAGTAGTATAACGCGGGGGAGAACAGATACGCAGTATTTT; cdr3_aa: CASSITRGRTDTQYF
clone_size: -; d_call: TRBD2; j_call: TRBJ2-3; v_call: TRBV7-3; cdr3_nt: TGTGCCAGCAGCTTATTCGGGGGGGACACAGATACGCAGTATTTT; cdr3_aa: CASSLFGGDTDTQYF
clone_size: few; d_call: -; j_call: TRBJ1-1; v_call: TRBV11-1; cdr3_nt: TGTGCCAGCAGCTTAGACAGAAGTAACACTGAAGCTTTCTTT; cdr3_aa: CASSLDRSNTEAFF
clone_size: -; d_call: TRBD2; j_call: TRBJ2-1; v_call: TRBV28; cdr3_nt: TGTGCCAGTGGAGCGGGAGGGCCAGTTCATGAGCAGTTCTTC; cdr3_aa: CASGAGGPVHEQFF
clone_size: few; d_call: TRBD2; j_call: TRBJ2-1; v_call: TRBV27; cdr3_nt: TGTGCCAGCAGTAATGCACTAGCGGGAGGCTACAATGAGCAGTTCTTC; cdr3_aa: CASSNALAGGYNEQFF
clone_size: -; d_call: TRBD1; j_call: TRBJ1-1; v_call: TRBV7-2; cdr3_nt: TGTGCCAGCAGCGACCGAAGGACAGGGTTGAACACTGAAGCTTTCTTT; cdr3_aa: CASSDRRTGLNTEAFF
clone_size: -; d_call: -; j_call: TRBJ1-1; v_call: TRBV27; cdr3_nt: TGTGCCAGCTACACTGGGCACCCCAGGATGGAAGCTTTCTTT; cdr3_aa: CASYTGHPRMEAFF
clone_size: -; d_call: TRBD1; j_call: TRBJ2-3; v_call: TRBV7-2; cdr3_nt: TGTGCCAGCAACCAGGGACAGTTCACAGATACGCAGTATTTT; cdr3_aa: CASNQGQFTDTQYF
clone_size: -; d_call: -; j_call: TRBJ2-5; v_call: TRBV7-2; cdr3_nt: TGTGCCAGCAGCTTCACAGGGTTCCAAGAGACCCAGTACTTC; cdr3_aa: CASSFTGFQETQYF
clone_size: -; d_call: -; j_call: TRBJ2-2; v_call: TRBV4-3; cdr3_nt: TGCGCCAGCAGCCACCCTCAAGACAGGACGAACACCGGGGAGCTGTTTTTT; cdr3_aa: CASSHPQDRTNTGELFF
clone_size: -; d_call: TRBD2; j_call: TRBJ2-7; v_call: TRBV6-2/TRBV6-3; cdr3_nt: TGTGCCAGCAGTTACGGGGGGACTAGCGGGCCGTCCTACGAGCAGTACTTC; cdr3_aa: CASSYGGTSGPSYEQYF
clone_size: -; d_call: TRBD2; j_call: TRBJ2-1; v_call: TRBV7-9; cdr3_nt: TGTGCCAGCAGCTTTACCCTAGCGGACTACAATGAGCAGTTCTTC; cdr3_aa: CASSFTLADYNEQFF
clone_size: -; d_call: TRBD1; j_call: TRBJ1-2; v_call: TRBV7-2; cdr3_nt: TGTGCCAGCAGCCCAGAAAACAGGGGGCTTTTAGGCTACACCTTC; cdr3_aa: CASSPENRGLLGYTF
clone_size: -; d_call: TRBD2; j_call: TRBJ2-1; v_call: TRBV5-1; cdr3_nt: TGCGCCAGCAGCCCCCAGCGGGAGAGCTACAATGAGCAGTTCTTC; cdr3_aa: CASSPQRESYNEQFF
clone_size: -; d_call: -; j_call: TRBJ1-5; v_call: TRBV5-1; cdr3_nt: TGCGCCAGCAGCTTGGGCAACGGGAATCAGCCCCAGCATTTT; cdr3_aa: CASSLGNGNQPQHF
clone_size: -; d_call: -; j_call: TRBJ1-2; v_call: TRBV4-2; cdr3_nt: TGTGCCAGCAGCCAAGATCGGCAGGGTAGTAACTATGGCTACACCTTC; cdr3_aa: CASSQDRQGSNYGYTF
clone_size: -; d_call: -; j_call: TRBJ1-5; v_call: TRBV2; cdr3_nt: TGTGCCAGCAGATGGGGGGATCAGCCCCAGCATTTT; cdr3_aa: CASRWGDQPQHF
clone_size: -; d_call: TRBD2; j_call: TRBJ2-1; v_call: TRBV4-3; cdr3_nt: TGCGCCAGCAGCCAAGATACCGGGAGGGCCATCATTGAGCAGTTCTTC; cdr3_aa: CASSQDTGRAIIEQFF
clone_size: -; d_call: -; j_call: TRBJ2-3; v_call: TRBV15; cdr3_nt: TGTGCCACCAGCAGAGCCTTACAGGGTCTGGCAGATACGCAGTATTTT; cdr3_aa: CATSRALQGLADTQYF
clone_size: -; d_call: -; j_call: TRBJ1-2; v_call: TRBV19; cdr3_nt: TGTGCCAGTAGTATCCGCCAGGCCAACTATGGCTACACCTTC; cdr3_aa: CASSIRQANYGYTF
clone_size: -; d_call: TRBD1; j_call: TRBJ1-5; v_call: TRBV19; cdr3_nt: TGTGCCAGTAGGACTACAGGGGTCCATCAGCCCCAGCATTTT; cdr3_aa: CASRTTGVHQPQHF
clone_size: -; d_call: -; j_call: TRBJ1-3; v_call: TRBV11-2; cdr3_nt: TGTGCCAGCAGCCCGTCGGTGAGCTCTGGAAACACCATATATTTT; cdr3_aa: CASSPSVSSGNTIYF
clone_size: few; d_call: -; j_call: TRBJ2-5; v_call: TRBV5-5; cdr3_nt: TGTGCCAGCAGCCGTGGACAGCTCCAAGAGACCCAGTACTTC; cdr3_aa: CASSRGQLQETQYF
clone_size: -; d_call: -; j_call: TRBJ2-3; v_call: TRBV29-1; cdr3_nt: TGCAGCGCCCGTTATGGAGCAGATACGCAGTATTTT; cdr3_aa: CSARYGADTQYF
clone_size: -; d_call: -; j_call: TRBJ2-2; v_call: TRBV9; cdr3_nt: TGTGCCAGCAGCGTAGGGGCAGACGCCGGGGAGCTGTTTTTT; cdr3_aa: CASSVGADAGELFF
clone_size: -; d_call: -; j_call: TRBJ2-4; v_call: TRBV28; cdr3_nt: TGTGCCAGCAGTTTAGTGATGAGGATAGCCAAAAACATTCAGTACTTC; cdr3_aa: CASSLVMRIAKNIQYF
clone_size: -; d_call: -; j_call: TRBJ2-1; v_call: TRBV7-9; cdr3_nt: TGTGCCAGCAGCTTAGACAACTCCTACAATGAGCAGTTCTTC; cdr3_aa: CASSLDNSYNEQFF
clone_size: -; d_call: -; j_call: TRBJ1-5; v_call: TRBV2; cdr3_nt: TGTGCCAGCAGTGAAATGGAGTCCAATCAGCCCCAGCATTTT; cdr3_aa: CASSEMESNQPQHF
clone_size: -; d_call: -; j_call: TRBJ1-2; v_call: TRBV6-5; cdr3_nt: TGTGCCATCTTCGATCCCCCCGAGAGCTACACCTTC; cdr3_aa: CAIFDPPESYTF
clone_size: -; d_call: TRBD1; j_call: TRBJ2-3; v_call: TRBV27; cdr3_nt: TGTGCCAGCAGAGATGGGGGACAGTCGACAGATACGCAGTATTTT; cdr3_aa: CASRDGGQSTDTQYF
clone_size: -; d_call: TRBD1; j_call: TRBJ2-7; v_call: TRBV19; cdr3_nt: TGTGCCAGTAGCCCAAGGACAGGGGGCTCCTACGAGCAGTACTTC; cdr3_aa: CASSPRTGGSYEQYF
clone_size: -; d_call: TRBD1; j_call: TRBJ1-6; v_call: TRBV27; cdr3_nt: TGTGCCAGCAGCCTAACCCATGGACAGGGGGCTCTGTCACCCCTCCACTTT; cdr3_aa: CASSLTHGQGALSPLHF
clone_size: -; d_call: -; j_call: TRBJ2-3; v_call: TRBV7-2; cdr3_nt: TGTGCCAGCAGGGGCTTTAACACAGATACGCAGTATTTT; cdr3_aa: CASRGFNTDTQYF
clone_size: -; d_call: -; j_call: TRBJ2-5; v_call: TRBV11-2; cdr3_nt: TGTGCCAGCAGCTTAGATGCGGAGACCCAGTACTTC; cdr3_aa: CASSLDAETQYF
clone_size: -; d_call: TRBD1; j_call: TRBJ2-5; v_call: TRBV28; cdr3_nt: TGTGCCAGCAGTATACAGGGGGTGGAGACCCAGTACTTC; cdr3_aa: CASSIQGVETQYF
clone_size: -; d_call: TRBD2; j_call: TRBJ2-1; v_call: TRBV7-3; cdr3_nt: TGTGCCAGCAGCTTAGCGTCTAGCGGATACAATGAGCAGTTCTTC; cdr3_aa: CASSLASSGYNEQFF
clone_size: -; d_call: TRBD1; j_call: TRBJ2-1; v_call: TRBV6-2/TRBV6-3; cdr3_nt: TGTGCCAGCAGTTATATACCGGGACAGGGGTTGTACAATGAGCAGTTCTTC; cdr3_aa: CASSYIPGQGLYNEQFF